This T cell receptor beta chain was identified during a study of blood T cell repertoires in COVID-19. Study as a whole: Material from acute and convalescent COVID-19 was sourced from the United States, Italy and Spain.

Cohort 3 recovered donors had two negative PCRs, clearance, or symptom resolution. In its sample, this clone was seen once. The table came from immunoSEQ multiplex PCR; TCRdb's copy has only in-frame clones and leaves some out. Of approximately 260,000 clones listed, roughly 86% are singletons. The CDR3 spans 14 residues. Germline V lookup: CDR1 LGHDT, CDR2 YNNKEL (reference sequence). The trim removed 1 base at V and 6 bases at J, leaving 6 bases unmatched. Sequenced material: PBMCs or T cells enriched from blood (not recorded which). The V call is TRBV3-1 (or the pseudogene TRBV3-2), the J call TRBJ2-7; 7 nucleotides line up with TRBD2. The receptor comes from a woman aged 55 to 70 who had recovered from COVID-19. The CDR3 region is CASSQVGEGPEQYF. Written as DNA, the CDR3 is TGTGCCAGCAGCCAAGTGGGGGAGGGCCCCGAGCAGTACTTC.